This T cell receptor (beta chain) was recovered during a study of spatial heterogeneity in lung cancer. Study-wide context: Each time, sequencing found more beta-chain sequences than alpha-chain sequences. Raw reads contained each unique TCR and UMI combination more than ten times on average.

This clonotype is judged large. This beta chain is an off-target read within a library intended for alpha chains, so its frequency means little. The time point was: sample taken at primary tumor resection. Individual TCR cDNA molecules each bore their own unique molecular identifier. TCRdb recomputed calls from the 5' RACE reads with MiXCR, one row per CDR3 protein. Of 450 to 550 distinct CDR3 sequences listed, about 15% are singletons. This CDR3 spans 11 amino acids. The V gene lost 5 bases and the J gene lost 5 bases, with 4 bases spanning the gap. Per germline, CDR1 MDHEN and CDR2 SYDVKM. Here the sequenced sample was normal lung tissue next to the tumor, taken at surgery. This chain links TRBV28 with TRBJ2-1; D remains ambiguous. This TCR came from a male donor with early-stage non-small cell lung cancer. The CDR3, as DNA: TGTGCCAGCAGTCTAAACAATGAGCAGTTCTTC. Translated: CASSLNNEQFF. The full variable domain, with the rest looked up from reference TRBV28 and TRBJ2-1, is DVKVTQSSRYLVKRTGEKVFLECVQDMDHENMFWYRQDPGLGLRLIYFSYDVKMKEKGDIPEGYSVSREKKERFSLILESASTNQTSMYLCASSLNNEQFFGPGTRLTVL.